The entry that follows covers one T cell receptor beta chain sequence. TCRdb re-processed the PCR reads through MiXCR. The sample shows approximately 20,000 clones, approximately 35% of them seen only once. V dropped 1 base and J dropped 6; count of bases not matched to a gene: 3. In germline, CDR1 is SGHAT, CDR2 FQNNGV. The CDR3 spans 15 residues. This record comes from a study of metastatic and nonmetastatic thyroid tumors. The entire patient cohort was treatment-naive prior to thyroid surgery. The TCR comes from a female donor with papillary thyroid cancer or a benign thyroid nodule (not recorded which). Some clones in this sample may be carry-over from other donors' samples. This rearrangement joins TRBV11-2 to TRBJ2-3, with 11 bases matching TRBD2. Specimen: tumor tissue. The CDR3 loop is CASSLGLAGQDTQYF. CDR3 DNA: TGTGCCAGCAGCTTAGGACTAGCGGGACAGGATACGCAGTATTTT.